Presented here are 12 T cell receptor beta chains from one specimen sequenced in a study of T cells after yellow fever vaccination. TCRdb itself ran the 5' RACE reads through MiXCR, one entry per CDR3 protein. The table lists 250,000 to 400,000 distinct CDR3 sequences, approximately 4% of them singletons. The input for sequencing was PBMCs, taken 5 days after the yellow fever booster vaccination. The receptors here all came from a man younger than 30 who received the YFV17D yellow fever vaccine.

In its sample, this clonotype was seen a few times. The CDR3 loop is CASSATSGRSTDTQYF. The CDR3 nucleotides are TGTGCCAGCTCAGCTACTAGCGGGCGTAGCACAGATACGCAGTATTTT. The V call is TRBV18, the J call TRBJ2-3; 9 bases map to TRBD2. J lost 0 bases, V lost 5 bases, and 6 bases had no gene match. CDR1 and CDR2 (germline): KGHSH, LQKENI. This CDR3 has 16 amino acids.

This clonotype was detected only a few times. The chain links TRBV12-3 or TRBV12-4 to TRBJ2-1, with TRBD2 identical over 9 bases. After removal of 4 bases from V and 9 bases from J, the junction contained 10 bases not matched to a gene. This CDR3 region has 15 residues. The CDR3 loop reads CASSSFAGGFSEQFF. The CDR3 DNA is TGTGCCAGCAGTTCCTTCGCGGGGGGGTTTAGTGAGCAGTTCTTC.

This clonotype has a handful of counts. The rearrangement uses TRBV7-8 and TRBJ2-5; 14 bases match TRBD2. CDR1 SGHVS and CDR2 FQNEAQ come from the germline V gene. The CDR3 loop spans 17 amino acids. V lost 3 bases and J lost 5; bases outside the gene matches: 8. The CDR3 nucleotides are TGTGCCAGCAGCTTCAGGCCGGGGACTAGCGGGGGTGAGACCCAGTACTTC. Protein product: CASSFRPGTSGGETQYF. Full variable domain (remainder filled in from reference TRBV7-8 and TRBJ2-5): GAGVSQSPRYKVAKRGQDVALRCDPISGHVSLFWYQQALGQGPEFLTYFQNEAQLDKSGLPSDRFFAERPEGSVSTLKIQRTQQEDSAVYLCASSFRPGTSGGETQYFGPGTRLLVL.

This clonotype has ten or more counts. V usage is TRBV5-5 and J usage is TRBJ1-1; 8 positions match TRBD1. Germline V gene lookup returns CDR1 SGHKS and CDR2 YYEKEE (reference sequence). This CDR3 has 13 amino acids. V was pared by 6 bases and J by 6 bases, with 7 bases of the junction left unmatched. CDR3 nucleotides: TGTGCCAGCATCGGCATACAGGGGGCTGAAGCTTTCTTT. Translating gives CASIGIQGAEAFF.

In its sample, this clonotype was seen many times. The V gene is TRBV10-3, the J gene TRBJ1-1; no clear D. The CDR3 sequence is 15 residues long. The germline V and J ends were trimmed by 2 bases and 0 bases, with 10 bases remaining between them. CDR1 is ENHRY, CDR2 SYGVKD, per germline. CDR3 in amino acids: CAISEVPDLNTEAFF. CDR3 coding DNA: TGTGCCATCAGTGAGGTTCCGGATTTGAACACTGAAGCTTTCTTT.

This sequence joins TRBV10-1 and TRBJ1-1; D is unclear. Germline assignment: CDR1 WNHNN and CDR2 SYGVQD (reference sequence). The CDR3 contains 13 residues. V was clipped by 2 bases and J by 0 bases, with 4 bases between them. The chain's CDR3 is CASSENLNTEAFF. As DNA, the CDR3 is TGCGCCAGCAGTGAGAACCTGAACACTGAAGCTTTCTTT.

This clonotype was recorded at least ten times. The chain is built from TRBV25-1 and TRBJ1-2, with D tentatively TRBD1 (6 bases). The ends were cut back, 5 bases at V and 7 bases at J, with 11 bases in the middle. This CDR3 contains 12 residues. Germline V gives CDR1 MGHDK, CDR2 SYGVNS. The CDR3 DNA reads TGTGCCAGCAGTCTACAGGGCGGTGGCTACACCTTC. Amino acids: CASSLQGGGYTF.

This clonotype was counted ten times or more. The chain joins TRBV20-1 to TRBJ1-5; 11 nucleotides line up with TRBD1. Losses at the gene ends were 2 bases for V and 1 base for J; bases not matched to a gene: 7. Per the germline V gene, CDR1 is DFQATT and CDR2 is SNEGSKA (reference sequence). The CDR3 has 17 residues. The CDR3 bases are TGCAGTGCTAGACGGGGACAGGGGGGATGGAGCAATCAGCCCCAGCATTTT. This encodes CSARRGQGGWSNQPQHF.

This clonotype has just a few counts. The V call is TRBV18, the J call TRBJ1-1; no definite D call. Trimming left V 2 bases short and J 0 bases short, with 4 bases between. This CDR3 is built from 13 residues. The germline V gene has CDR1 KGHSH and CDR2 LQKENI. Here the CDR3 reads CASSPDVNTEAFF. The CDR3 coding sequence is TGTGCCAGCTCACCAGACGTGAACACTGAAGCTTTCTTT. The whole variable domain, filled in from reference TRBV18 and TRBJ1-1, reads NAGVMQNPRHLVRRRGQEARLRCSPMKGHSHVYWYRQLPEEGLKFMVYLQKENIIDESGMPKERFSAEFPKEGPSILRIQQVVRGDSAAYFCASSPDVNTEAFFGQGTRLTVV.

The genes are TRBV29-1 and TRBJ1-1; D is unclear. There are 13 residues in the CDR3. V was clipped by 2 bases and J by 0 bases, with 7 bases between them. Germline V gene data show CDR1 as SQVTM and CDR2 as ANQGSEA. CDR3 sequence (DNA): TGCAGCGTTGAAAGGGAATTGAACACTGAAGCTTTCTTT. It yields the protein CSVERELNTEAFF.

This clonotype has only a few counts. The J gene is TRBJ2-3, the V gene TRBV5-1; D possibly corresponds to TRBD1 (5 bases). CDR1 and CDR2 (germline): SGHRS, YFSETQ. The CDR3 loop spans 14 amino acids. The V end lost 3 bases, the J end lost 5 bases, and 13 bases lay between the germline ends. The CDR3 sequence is CASSYRQQQDTQYF. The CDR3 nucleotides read TGCGCCAGCAGCTATCGACAGCAACAAGATACGCAGTATTTT.

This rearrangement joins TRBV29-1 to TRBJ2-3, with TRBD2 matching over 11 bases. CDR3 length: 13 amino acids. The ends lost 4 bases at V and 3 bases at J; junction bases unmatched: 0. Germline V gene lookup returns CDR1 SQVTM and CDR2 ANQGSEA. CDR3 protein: CSVVAGGTDTQYF. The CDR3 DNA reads TGCAGCGTTGTAGCGGGGGGGACAGATACGCAGTATTTT.